This passage covers 26 T cell receptor beta chains from one sample sequenced in a study of cytomegalovirus exposure and HLA in healthy donors. Libraries were prepared by immunoSEQ multiplex PCR; TCRdb keeps only in-frame clonotypes and omits some of them. The data hold 70,000 to 75,000 clones, with 94% observed a single time. Specimen: PBMCs. The receptors come from a man aged 18 to 35 in good health and CMV-seropositive.

The chain employs TRBV28 and TRBJ1-2, with D unclear. Germline V CDR1 and CDR2: MDHEN, SYDVKM. This CDR3 is 14 amino acids long. V was shortened by 7 bases and J by 4 bases, with 16 bases between the two germline ends. Written as DNA, the CDR3 is TGTGCCAGCATTGATGGCGGGAAGGCCTATGGCTACACCTTC. Its protein is CASIDGGKAYGYTF.

The chain couples TRBV5-1 to TRBJ2-7; TRBD1 aligns across 8 bases. This CDR3 is 13 amino acids long. Germline CDR1 SGHRS, CDR2 YFSETQ. Unmatched junction bases numbered 3, after V lost 4 bases and J lost 3 bases. The CDR3 protein is CASSTGQGYEQYF. CDR3 nucleotide sequence: TGCGCCAGCAGCACAGGACAGGGCTACGAGCAGTACTTC.

V usage is TRBV4-1 and J usage is TRBJ1-5, with no clear D. This CDR3 region has 15 residues. The germline gives CDR1 MGHRA, CDR2 YSYEKL. Trimming took off 0 bases at V and 3 bases at J, with 9 bases between the two ends. The DNA for the CDR3 is TGCGCCAGCAGCCAAGATGGGCGTAACAATCAGCCCCAGCATTTT. It is translated as CASSQDGRNNQPQHF.

The V call is TRBV5-1, the J call TRBJ1-4; no firm D call. Germline CDR1 is SGHRS and CDR2 is YFSETQ. Trimming pared 2 bases from V and 0 bases from J, leaving 5 bases between. This CDR3 has 14 amino acids. The DNA of the CDR3 is TGCGCCAGCAGCTTACGAGCAACTAATGAAAAACTGTTTTTT. Residues: CASSLRATNEKLFF.

The chain employs TRBV9 and TRBJ2-2; D gene uncertain. Between the trimmed V and J ends, which lost 4 bases and 1 base, there was a span of 8 bases. The germline V gene encodes CDR1 SGDLS and CDR2 YYNGEE. The CDR3 length is 14 residues. In DNA, the CDR3 is TGTGCCAGCAGCCTGCTCAGGAACACCGGGGAGCTGTTTTTT. This translates into CASSLLRNTGELFF.

This clone was recorded only once. J is TRBJ2-5 and V is TRBV7-6; 9 bases fit TRBD1. The CDR3 length is 17 residues. With 2 bases clipped from V and 3 bases from J, the junction kept 10 bases outside the gene matches. Per the germline V gene, CDR1 is SGHVS and CDR2 is FNYEAQ. The CDR3 DNA is TGTGCCAGCAGCTTAAGGACAGGGGAAGGGTGGAAAGAGACCCAGTACTTC. Protein product: CASSLRTGEGWKETQYF.

The chain couples TRBV6-1 to TRBJ2-1; tentatively, D is TRBD2 (5 bases). Trimming removed 5 bases at V and 7 bases at J, with 18 bases between. CDR1 is MNHNS, CDR2 SASEGT, per germline. The CDR3 contains 15 residues. CDR3 residues: CASSSPGKGTNEQFF. The DNA for the CDR3 is TGTGCCAGCAGTAGCCCGGGAAAAGGCACAAATGAGCAGTTCTTC.

The chain has TRBV5-1 and TRBJ2-3; 8 nucleotides match TRBD2. Trimming removed 4 bases from V and 6 bases from J; junction bases left unmatched: 10. The CDR3 has 15 residues. Germline V gives CDR1 SGHRS, CDR2 YFSETQ. Here the CDR3 DNA reads TGCGCCAGCAGCCAGAGCGGGGGAGCACTTGATACGCAGTATTTT. Protein product: CASSQSGGALDTQYF.

The chain employs TRBV9 and TRBJ1-2; no clear D gene. Germline loops: CDR1 SGDLS, CDR2 YYNGEE. Trimming shortened V by 0 bases and J by 0 bases, and 21 bases separated the two germline ends. CDR3 length: 19 residues. CDR3 residues: CASSVERTPSRAANYGYTF. In nucleotides, the CDR3 is TGTGCCAGCAGCGTAGAAAGAACCCCTAGCCGGGCGGCTAACTATGGCTACACCTTC.

Written as DNA, the CDR3 is TGTGCCAGCAGCTTAGAACGGGCGGGGAGTGTTGAGCAGTTCTTC. Protein product: CASSLERAGSVEQFF. The V call is TRBV11-2, the J call TRBJ2-1, with D perhaps matching TRBD2 (6 bases). The V end lost 0 bases, the J end lost 9 bases, and 15 bases lay between the germline ends. Germline CDR1 and CDR2: SGHAT and FQNNGV. The CDR3 is 15 residues long.

V is TRBV7-3 and J is TRBJ2-3; 7 bases agree with TRBD1. Germline V lookup: CDR1 SGHTA, CDR2 FQGTGA. The CDR3 totals 16 residues. V shed 1 base, J shed 1 base, and the junction held 5 bases outside the gene matches. The CDR3 DNA follows: TGTGCCAGCAGCTTAAAATCGGGGACAGGCACAGATACGCAGTATTTT. Translating gives CASSLKSGTGTDTQYF.

The genes are TRBV5-4 and TRBJ2-3; 8 bases match TRBD1. Germline CDR1 and CDR2: SGHNT and YYREEE (reference sequence). The CDR3 contains 15 residues. Trimming cost V 7 bases and J 4 bases; bases outside gene matches: 11. The CDR3 DNA reads TGTGCCAGCCATACTGTCGACAGGGGTGCAGATACGCAGTATTTT. This sequence encodes CASHTVDRGADTQYF.

The DNA for the CDR3 is TGTGCCAGTCCAGATCAAGAGACCCAGTACTTC. Encoded protein: CASPDQETQYF. V usage is TRBV21-1 and J usage is TRBJ2-5; the table assigns TRBD1, which was not confirmed against the DNA. TRBV21-1 corresponds to a pseudogene. The CDR3 has 11 amino acids.

This clone was seen just once. The gene calls are TRBV4-2 and TRBJ1-6; 9 bases align to TRBD1. The trim removed 2 bases at V and 9 bases at J, leaving 8 bases unmatched. The CDR3 consists of 16 residues. The V gene's germline CDR1 is LGHNA and CDR2 YNFKEQ. CDR3 loop: CASSQPAGQGFSPLHF. In DNA form, the CDR3 reads TGTGCCAGCAGCCAACCAGCGGGACAGGGTTTTTCACCCCTCCACTTT.

J is TRBJ2-7 and V is TRBV19, with 9 positions matching TRBD1. Germline V CDR1 and CDR2: LNHDA, SQIVND (reference sequence). This CDR3 has 14 residues. V was pared by 10 bases and J by 2 bases, with 9 bases of the junction left unmatched. The DNA for the CDR3 is TGTGCCACACTCCTTGGGGACAGGGCCTACGAGCAGTACTTC. Protein sequence: CATLLGDRAYEQYF.

This clone was seen just once. In nucleotides, the CDR3 is TGTGCCAGTAGCCCAACGTACCAACAGCAAGAGACCCAGTACTTC. Protein product: CASSPTYQQQETQYF. The chain couples TRBV19 to TRBJ2-5; D is ambiguous. The V end lost 6 bases, the J end lost 2 bases, and 16 bases lay between the germline ends. The V gene's germline CDR1 is LNHDA and CDR2 SQIVND (reference sequence). The CDR3 length is 15 residues.

This chain uses TRBV9 with TRBJ2-3; possibly TRBD1 for D (5 bases). The CDR3 has 17 amino acids. Germline CDR1 is SGDLS and CDR2 is YYNGEE. Trimming took 0 bases from V and 0 from J, leaving 14 bases between them. The CDR3: CASSVGRATTSTDTQYF. The CDR3 coding sequence is TGTGCCAGCAGCGTAGGCAGGGCTACTACTAGCACAGATACGCAGTATTTT.

This clone has only a few counts. The chain uses TRBV11-2 and TRBJ2-7; 7 nucleotides line up with TRBD2. Germline CDR1 SGHAT, CDR2 FQNNGV. This CDR3 is 16 amino acids long. V trimming: 5 bases; J trimming: 3 bases; junction bases outside the gene matches: 13. Written as DNA, the CDR3 is TGTGCCAGCAGCCCAAAGGGAGCGGGGATGGGCTACGAGCAGTACTTC. Encoded protein: CASSPKGAGMGYEQYF.

V usage is TRBV29-1 and J usage is TRBJ2-3; 7 positions agree with TRBD2. This CDR3 region has 15 residues. The V gene's germline CDR1 is SQVTM and CDR2 ANQGSEA. Germline trimming cut 6 bases from V and 1 base from J; bases unmatched to any gene: 10. CDR3 loop: CSVADGTTRTDTQYF. Written as DNA, the CDR3 is TGCAGCGTGGCTGACGGGACTACCCGCACAGATACGCAGTATTTT.

The gene calls are TRBV20-1 and TRBJ2-7; TRBD2 matches 11 bases. The V gene's germline CDR1 is DFQATT and CDR2 SNEGSKA (reference sequence). The ends lost 6 bases at V and 7 bases at J; junction bases unmatched: 2. The CDR3 contains 11 residues. This CDR3 is CSARLAGEQYF. The DNA of the CDR3 is TGCAGTGCAAGACTAGCGGGAGAGCAGTACTTC.

The V gene is TRBV28, the J gene TRBJ1-2; D is possibly TRBD1 (5 bases). CDR1 MDHEN and CDR2 SYDVKM come from the germline V gene. The ends were cut back, 5 bases at V and 1 base at J, with 11 bases in the middle. The CDR3 is made up of 14 amino acids. In nucleotides, the CDR3 is TGTGCCAGCAGTGCTTCGGGGGTTAACTATGGCTACACCTTC. It specifies CASSASGVNYGYTF.

CDR3 bases: TGTGCCAGCAGCTTAGCCCAGTACAATGAGCAGTTCTTC. It translates to CASSLAQYNEQFF. V is TRBV11-3 and J is TRBJ2-1; D is unclear. Germline V CDR1 and CDR2: SGHNT, YENEEA. V was trimmed by 1 base and J by 4 bases, leaving 5 bases between them. The CDR3 has 13 amino acids.

The CDR3 is CASSPPAGAGNTIYF. The CDR3 coding sequence is TGTGCCAGCAGCCCCCCCGCAGGGGCTGGAAACACCATATATTTT. The J gene is TRBJ1-3, the V gene TRBV7-9, with TRBD1 as a possible D gene (6 bases). The CDR3 runs to 15 residues. V was cut by 5 bases and J by 2 bases, with 13 bases left in between. In germline, CDR1 is SEHNR, CDR2 FQNEAQ (reference sequence).

V is TRBV28 and J is TRBJ2-6, with 10 bases lining up with TRBD1. Germline lookup yields CDR1 MDHEN and CDR2 SYDVKM. V was pared by 5 bases and J by 0 bases, with 7 bases of the junction left unmatched. The CDR3 covers 18 residues. The CDR3 coding sequence is TGTGCCAGCAGTGGGACAGGGGATTTTCCCTCTGGGGCCAACGTCCTGACTTTC. Protein sequence: CASSGTGDFPSGANVLTF.

The chain links TRBV19 to TRBJ2-3; 7 bases align to TRBD2. With 5 bases clipped from V and 1 base from J, the junction kept 6 bases outside the gene matches. The CDR3 totals 15 residues. Germline-derived CDR1 and CDR2 are LNHDA and SQIVND (reference sequence). For the CDR3, the DNA is TGTGCCAGTAGTCCCCGGGGGGACCGCACAGATACGCAGTATTTT. Protein: CASSPRGDRTDTQYF.

The V call is TRBV18, the J call TRBJ2-7; no clear D. The CDR3 has 11 amino acids. Germline CDR1 and CDR2: KGHSH and LQKENI. Trimming cost V 4 bases and J 2 bases, with 3 bases left between them. The CDR3 spells CASSLAYEQYF. CDR3 DNA: TGTGCCAGCTCACTAGCCTACGAGCAGTACTTC.